This T cell receptor (beta chain) is drawn from a study of blood T cell repertoires in COVID-19. Study background: Sample material is recorded as cDNA or gDNA derived from T cells, B-cell-depleted T cells, or PBMCs.

The CDR3 loop spans 14 amino acids. In the authors' workflow: Quantification of nucleated cells was approximated via reference gene primer amplification. Libraries were prepared by immunoSEQ multiplex PCR; TCRdb keeps only in-frame clonotypes and omits some of them. V, J and clone size were drawn from that table, and D and trimming were deduced from the DNA. This table holds some 120,000 clones, approximately 83% found once. This clonotype was sampled from an elderly man with active or convalescent COVID-19. The V and J genes are TRBV21-1 and TRBJ2-7; TRBD1, as called in the table, went unchecked against the DNA. TRBV21-1 is classified as a pseudogene. Sequencing was performed on peripheral blood. The CDR3 sequence: CASSRVTVDYEQYF. The CDR3 DNA sequence: TGTGCCAGCAGCAGAGTGACAGTGGATTACGAGCAGTACTTC.